Shown below are 21 T cell receptor beta chains from a single sample sequenced in a study of blood T cells in healthy people across ages. With a J-beta primer mix and a sample-barcoded 5' primer, a second PCR ran about 7 to 12 cycles. TCRdb reprocessed the 5' RACE reads via MiXCR and lists one record per CDR3 protein. The sample includes 850,000 to 1,100,000 distinct CDR3 sequences, roughly two fifths of them seen just once. Source material: blood. These receptors all stem from a young man in good health.

As to this clonotype: Because it lacks the conserved phenylalanine or tryptophan at the end, this CDR3 is likely a read error. This chain joins TRBV12-3 or TRBV12-4 and TRBJ1-1; D is perhaps TRBD1 (5 bases). The CDR3 has 16 amino acids. The V end was cut by 6 bases, the J end by 1 base, with 18 bases between. Written as DNA, the CDR3 is TGTGCCAGCAGCCCTCGGGGGTGGGCCGCGAACACTGAAGCTTTCTGT. This translates into CASSPRGWAANTEAFC.

The count of this clonotype is one. Compared with germline, one end of the junction differs, possibly owing to a read error. The chain combines TRBV6-2 or TRBV6-3 with TRBJ2-1; 12 bases agree with TRBD2. Germline loops: CDR1 MNHEY, CDR2 SVGEGT. This CDR3 is 14 amino acids long. The CDR3 nucleotides read TGTGCCAGCGTCGCTAGCGGGGGGGGAAATGGGCAGTTCTTC. This sequence encodes CASVASGGGNGQFF.

J is TRBJ2-2 and V is TRBV11-1; D is undetermined. This CDR3 is built from 16 residues. V shed 4 bases and J shed 6 bases, with 18 bases lying between them. CDR1 and CDR2 (germline): SGHAT, FQDESV (reference sequence). The CDR3 reads CASSYGSSGYPGELFF. For the CDR3, the DNA is TGTGCCAGCAGCTACGGGTCTAGTGGTTACCCCGGGGAGCTGTTTTTT.

The chain carries TRBV7-2 and TRBJ1-5; possibly TRBD1 for D (5 bases). The V gene's germline CDR1 is SGHTA and CDR2 FQGNSA. This CDR3 contains 17 residues. Between the trimmed V and J ends, which lost 3 bases and 6 bases, there was a span of 21 bases. The CDR3 sequence: CASSLAKGRSTSQPQHF. Here the CDR3 DNA reads TGTGCCAGCAGCTTGGCTAAGGGGAGGTCGACGAGTCAGCCCCAGCATTTT.

The V call is TRBV28, the J call TRBJ1-5; the D gene is possibly TRBD1 (6 bases). V lost 4 bases and J lost 3, with 13 bases in between. The CDR3 has 15 residues. Germline CDR1 and CDR2: MDHEN and SYDVKM. DNA of the CDR3: TGTGCCAGCAGTTGGAACCAGGGGTCCAATCAGCCCCAGCATTTT. This sequence encodes CASSWNQGSNQPQHF.

This chain links TRBV10-3 with TRBJ1-2; no reliable D call. V shed 0 bases and J shed 2 bases, with 10 bases lying between them. The CDR3 is 15 amino acids. CDR1 is ENHRY and CDR2 is SYGVKD in the germline V gene. The CDR3 DNA follows: TGTGCCATCAGTGAGTCGTCGGCAGGAAACTATGGCTACACCTTC. Translation: CAISESSAGNYGYTF.

This clonotype was picked up a small number of times. The chain joins TRBV5-1 to TRBJ1-4; D remains ambiguous. The germline gives CDR1 SGHRS, CDR2 YFSETQ. There are 14 residues in the CDR3. Trimming removed 4 bases from V and 5 bases from J, with 12 bases in between. CDR3 region: CASSVRPQNEKLFF. CDR3 sequence (DNA): TGCGCCAGCAGCGTGAGGCCGCAGAATGAAAAACTGTTTTTT.

This clonotype showed up just a few times. V is TRBV7-9 and J is TRBJ1-1, with D hard to call. With 4 bases removed from V and 1 base from J, the gap between germline ends came to 7 bases. This CDR3 is built from 13 residues. CDR1 SEHNR and CDR2 FQNEAQ come from the germline V gene (reference sequence). DNA for the CDR3: TGTGCCAGCAGCTCCAACTGGAACACTGAAGCTTTCTTT. It codes for CASSSNWNTEAFF.

The chain links TRBV12-3 or TRBV12-4 to TRBJ2-6; 10 nucleotides agree with TRBD1. V was pared by 6 bases and J by 0 bases, with 14 bases of the junction left unmatched. The CDR3 totals 20 residues. The CDR3: CASSGLRTGGLTSGANVLTF. DNA for the CDR3: TGTGCCAGCAGCGGCCTTAGGACAGGGGGGCTAACCTCTGGGGCCAACGTCCTGACTTTC.

The gene calls are TRBV9 and TRBJ2-7, with TRBD1 identical over 9 bases. This CDR3 region has 15 residues. V dropped 0 bases and J dropped 2; count of bases not matched to a gene: 3. Per germline, CDR1 SGDLS and CDR2 YYNGEE. The CDR3 DNA reads TGTGCCAGCAGCGTAGCCGGGACAGGGACCTACGAGCAGTACTTC. Protein sequence: CASSVAGTGTYEQYF.

J is TRBJ2-5 and V is TRBV7-9, with 7 nucleotides matching TRBD1. The V gene end was trimmed by 5 bases and the J gene end by 0 bases; junction bases not matched to a gene: 12. This CDR3 contains 17 residues. The V gene's germline CDR1 is SEHNR and CDR2 FQNEAQ (reference sequence). The CDR3, as DNA: TGTGCCAGCAGCCCCACAACAGGGGCGGGTTACCAAGAGACCCAGTACTTC. It codes for CASSPTTGAGYQETQYF.

This clonotype showed up just a few times. The chain carries TRBV7-2 and TRBJ2-5, with 8 bases matching TRBD2. CDR1 and CDR2 from the germline V gene are SGHTA and FQGNSA. Trimming at V came to 3 bases and at J to 2 bases, leaving 8 bases not matched to a gene. The CDR3 length is 16 residues. The CDR3 coding sequence is TGTGCCAGCAGCTTTTTAAGCGGGGGAGTGCAAGAGACCCAGTACTTC. Protein sequence: CASSFLSGGVQETQYF.

With respect to this clonotype: A much larger clone lies one base from this, so it may be a read error. The chain links TRBV20-1 to TRBJ1-2, with 8 bases that match TRBD1. The CDR3 spans 13 residues. Germline V gene sequence: CDR1 DFQATT, CDR2 SNEGSKA (reference sequence). The V and J ends lost 7 bases and 8 bases, in that order; junction bases with no gene match: 12. For the CDR3, the DNA is TGCAGTGGTCGAGGACAGGGTATTATGGGCTACACCTTC. Its translation: CSGRGQGIMGYTF.

This clonotype occurred a few times. V and J are TRBV21-1 and TRBJ1-2. TRBV21-1 is given as a pseudogene. The CDR3 totals 13 residues. In DNA, the CDR3 is TGTGCCAGCACCAGGGGAGTGGACTATGGCTACACCTTC. Its protein product is CASTRGVDYGYTF.

The V gene is TRBV12-3 or TRBV12-4, the J gene TRBJ1-2, with no clear D. The CDR3 loop spans 14 amino acids. V dropped 1 base and J dropped 2 bases, with 8 bases sitting between them. The CDR3 reads CASSLDWENYGYTF. CDR3 nucleotide sequence: TGTGCCAGCAGTTTAGATTGGGAGAACTATGGCTACACCTTC.

CDR3 in amino acids: CASSLTANLGEKLFF. CDR3 sequence (DNA): TGTGCCAGCAGCTTAACGGCAAATTTGGGGGAAAAACTGTTTTTT. J is TRBJ1-4 and V is TRBV2, with unresolved D. CDR3 length: 15 residues. CDR1 is SNHLY, CDR2 FYNNEI, per germline. The ends were cut back, 6 bases at V and 8 bases at J, with 19 bases in the middle.

The chain carries TRBV7-2 and TRBJ1-1; the D gene is possibly TRBD1 (5 bases). Trimming removed 1 base at V and 4 bases at J, with 13 bases between. The germline CDR1 and CDR2 sequences are SGHTA and FQGNSA. This CDR3 has 15 residues. The DNA of the CDR3 is TGTGCCAGCAGCTTAGATTTGGGGGGGAGCACTGAAGCTTTCTTT. The encoded protein is CASSLDLGGSTEAFF.

This chain connects TRBV20-1 to TRBJ2-7; TRBD1 aligns across 7 bases. V dropped 1 base and J dropped 6; count of bases not matched to a gene: 12. Germline V gene data show CDR1 as DFQATT and CDR2 as SNEGSKA (reference sequence). This CDR3 contains 15 residues. This CDR3 reads CSARAQQGSAGEQYF. The CDR3 coding sequence is TGCAGTGCTAGAGCCCAACAGGGGTCGGCGGGCGAGCAGTACTTC.

Worth noting for this clonotype: A much larger clone lies one base from this, so it may be a read error. V gene TRBV4-2 combines with J gene TRBJ2-1, with D possibly TRBD2 on 6 matching bases. The CDR3 covers 14 residues. The germline V gene encodes CDR1 LGHNA and CDR2 YNFKEQ. CDR3 region: CACSQPAAGNEQFF. The CDR3 nucleotides are TGTGCCTGCAGCCAACCCGCGGCGGGAAATGAGCAGTTCTTC.

This clonotype was detected a few times. The gene calls are TRBV24-1 and TRBJ2-1; weak D call: TRBD2 (7 bases). Germline values: CDR1 KGHDR, CDR2 SFDVKD. The CDR3 length is 16 residues. V lost 5 bases to trimming and J lost 7 bases, with 20 bases between them. CDR3 protein: CATSAVGGAGENEQFF. The CDR3, as DNA: TGTGCCACCAGTGCTGTTGGGGGGGCCGGGGAAAATGAGCAGTTCTTC.

This clonotype came up a few times. The rearrangement links TRBV6-6 to TRBJ1-5; tentatively, D is TRBD1 (6 bases). The ends were cut back, 7 bases at V and 0 bases at J, with 13 bases in the middle. The V gene's germline CDR1 is MNHNY and CDR2 SVGAGI (reference sequence). The CDR3 sequence is 15 residues long. The CDR3 sequence is CASTGTSYSNQPQHF. CDR3 coding DNA: TGTGCCAGCACCGGGACATCTTATAGCAATCAGCCCCAGCATTTT.